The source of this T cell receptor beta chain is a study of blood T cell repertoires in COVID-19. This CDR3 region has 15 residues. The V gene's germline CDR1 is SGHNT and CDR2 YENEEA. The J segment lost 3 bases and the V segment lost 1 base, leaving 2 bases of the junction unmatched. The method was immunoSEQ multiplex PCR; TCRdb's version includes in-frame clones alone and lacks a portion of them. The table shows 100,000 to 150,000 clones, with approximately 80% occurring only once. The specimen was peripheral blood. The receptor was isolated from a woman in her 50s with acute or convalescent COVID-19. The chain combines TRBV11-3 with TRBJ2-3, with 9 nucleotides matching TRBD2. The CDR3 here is CASSLGAGGTDTQYF. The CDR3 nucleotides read TGTGCCAGCAGCTTAGGAGCGGGGGGAACAGATACGCAGTATTTT.